The subject of this entry is one T cell receptor beta chain. Its target is not known. These data come from a study of blood T cells in healthy people across ages. V gave up 2 bases and J gave up 8 bases; unmatched junction bases: 3. This CDR3 contains 15 residues. Germline CDR1 reads SGHTA; CDR2 reads FQGNSA. A J-beta primer mix and a sample-barcoded 5' primer were used in a second PCR of roughly 7 to 12 cycles. TCRdb itself ran the 5' RACE reads through MiXCR, one entry per CDR3 protein. The table has about 620,000 distinct CDR3 sequences, under 65% seen once; the top ten hold about 13%. Study-level findings and limits: Compared with aged donors, long-lived donors showed fewer expanded clones, suggesting selection.

The chain links TRBV7-2 to TRBJ2-1; 13 positions match TRBD2. The sequencing sample was made of blood. The source is a woman of 80 years or more in good health. CDR3 bases: TGTGCCAGCAGCTTAACTAGCGGGGGGGCTTATGAGCAGTTCTTC. Amino acid sequence: CASSLTSGGAYEQFF.